The sequence of this T cell receptor beta chain was determined in a study of blood T cells in healthy people across ages. Study as a whole: About one barcoded beta molecule was captured per two T cells (by template switching).

Overall study findings and caveats: Naive T cell percentage strongly correlated with TCR beta diversity. Age showed a roughly linear inverse relationship with TCR beta diversity per million T cells.

V was trimmed by 5 bases and J by 5 bases, leaving 18 bases between them. CDR3 length equals 16 residues. CDR1 is MNHEY, CDR2 SMNVEV, per germline (reference sequence). Details on this clonotype: Its antigen is as yet unknown.

PCR was performed a second time for about 6 to 11 cycles using a sample-barcoded 5' primer and a J-beta primer mix. Via MiXCR, TCRdb re-called the 5' RACE reads, giving one row per CDR3 protein. Among about 780,000 distinct CDR3 sequences listed, roughly 24% were seen once. Extracted total RNA amounted to at least 6 micrograms for each sample. The sample was also linked to a second study, of T cells of mothers and their children.

V is TRBV27 and J is TRBJ1-4; D perhaps matches TRBD1 (5 bases). Sequencing input: blood. The clonotype originates from a boy aged 5-17 years in good health. CDR3 amino acids: CASSLHDRPANEKLFF. CDR3 in DNA: TGTGCCAGCAGTCTCCACGACAGACCCGCAAATGAAAAACTGTTTTTT.